This T cell receptor beta chain was observed in a study of blood T cell repertoires in COVID-19. Overall study context: Researchers got acute and convalescent COVID-19 samples from the United States, Italy and Spain.

In this sample, this clone turned up a few times. Trimming left V 2 bases short and J 2 bases short, with 6 bases between. The CDR3 has 13 residues. CDR1 is KGHSH and CDR2 is LQKENI in the germline V gene. Authors' processing steps: By means of reference gene primer amplification, nucleated cell counts were estimated. TCRdb's copy holds only in-frame clones and misses some; the assay was immunoSEQ multiplex PCR. The D gene and trimming were derived from the DNA, and the V and J assignments and clone size from that table. Among 250,000 to 350,000 clones listed, about 81% were seen once. This sequence originates from a human donor with COVID-19, enrolled during active disease. The donor label of this sample is uncertain. Specimen: peripheral blood. The chain links TRBV18 to TRBJ1-2, with D unclear. As DNA, the CDR3 is TGTGCCAGCTCACCAAATTCAAACTATGGCTACACCTTC. Protein product: CASSPNSNYGYTF. Filled out from reference TRBV18 and TRBJ1-2, the complete variable domain reads NAGVMQNPRHLVRRRGQEARLRCSPMKGHSHVYWYRQLPEEGLKFMVYLQKENIIDESGMPKERFSAEFPKEGPSILRIQQVVRGDSAAYFCASSPNSNYGYTFGSGTRLTVV.